Given below is one TCR beta chain in context. The data originate from a study of blood T cell repertoires in COVID-19. At the level of the study: T cells, B-cell-depleted T cells, or PBMCs provided the cDNA or gDNA that served as material.

Profiled with immunoSEQ multiplex PCR; TCRdb holds only in-frame clones, not every one. Of some 350,000 clones detected, around 87% appear once; the ten largest clones hold approximately 5%. CDR1 and CDR2 (germline): SNHLY, FYNNEI. The CDR3 has 22 residues. V shed 3 bases, J shed 3 bases, and the junction held 24 bases outside the gene matches. Enrollees, roughly 18 to 89 years old, lived in 24 US areas. Which cohort a participant joined came from the clinical history participants gave. Sequencing was performed on PBMCs or T cells enriched from blood (not recorded which). This receptor was obtained from a woman younger than 45 who had recovered from COVID-19. V and J are TRBV2 and TRBJ1-1; 11 bases map to TRBD1. This chain's CDR3 is CASSDLVFPGQGGERKDTEAFF. The CDR3 nucleotides are TGTGCCAGCAGTGATTTAGTTTTTCCGGGACAGGGGGGAGAAAGGAAGGACACTGAAGCTTTCTTT.